The text below deals with one T cell receptor (beta chain). The antigen remains undetermined. Germline V CDR1 and CDR2: KGHSH, LQKENI. The junction had 8 bases not matched to a gene; V was cut back by 4 bases and J by 2 bases. This CDR3 comprises 16 residues. The data were obtained in a study of beta chain features in type 1 diabetes. Stem cell-like memory, regulatory, central memory and naive CD4+ cells were sorted via CD45RO/CCR7/CD25/CD127/CD95/CD27. Without exception, sorted populations had purity beyond 95%. Expressed TCRB transcripts got sequenced, as all isolated RNA was reverse transcribed. Sequencing was performed with immunoSEQ multiplex PCR; in TCRdb, only in-frame clones are kept and a portion is missing. This sample has roughly 70,000 clones, with almost 50% found just once. Study outcomes and limitations: Using cDNA template may skew counts toward highly expressing activated cells. The study notes PCR might favor shorter templates equally in patients and controls. For Type 1 diabetes patients, all four CD4+ subsets carried TCRB CDR3s that were moderately but significantly shorter.

The receptor was isolated from a man aged 30 to 45 with type 1 diabetes. Input material: central memory CD4+ T cells from blood. The genes are TRBV18 and TRBJ1-5; 7 bases align to TRBD1. The chain's CDR3 is CASSRGQALGNQPQHF. For the CDR3, the DNA is TGTGCCAGCTCACGCGGACAGGCCCTTGGCAATCAGCCCCAGCATTTT.